The clone carrying this T cell receptor (beta chain) has ten or more counts. Antigen specificity is unknown. Germline V gene lookup returns CDR1 SGDLS and CDR2 YYNGEE. V shed 5 bases and J 6 bases; nucleotides not matched to a gene: 8. The CDR3 is 14 amino acids. Libraries of naive CD8 cells were prepared from approximately 20,000 to 980,000 sorted cells using 10%, 30% or 50% RNA. The source of the sample is a study of molecular identifiers for immune sequencing clone quantification. TCRdb independently ran MiXCR on the PCR reads; one entry per CDR3 protein. The repertoire holds some 650,000 distinct CDR3 sequences, with just under 20% as singletons. Study-wide results and caveats: The study found clones above 20 RNA copies held over 99% of effector molecules and under 1% in naive cells.

The rearrangement uses TRBV9 and TRBJ2-1; 7 bases fit TRBD1. Sequenced material: naive CD8+ T cells from blood, with Jurkat cell RNA spiked in. Subset described: FACS-sorted CD8+CD4-CCR7+CD45RA+ naive T cells. The sequence derives from a human donor in good health. Some libraries in this study had Jurkat cell RNA spiked in. CDR3 DNA sequence: TGTGCCAGCAGTTCAGGGGGTTTGGGCAATGAGCAGTTCTTC. This encodes CASSSGGLGNEQFF. Combining the CDR3 with reference TRBV9 and TRBJ2-1 gives the whole variable domain DSGVTQTPKHLITATGQRVTLRCSPRSGDLSVYWYQQSLDQGLQFLIQYYNGEERAKGNILERFSAQQFPDLHSELNLSSLELGDSALYFCASSSGGLGNEQFFGPGTRLTVL.